This TCR beta chain is from a study of CXCR3-negative and CXCR3-positive naive CD8 T cells (dated by TCRdb to the late 2010s). Notes on the research overall: In total, some 150 million TRB reads were obtained, corresponding to roughly 1.5 +/- 0.3 million reads per library. Diversity and physicochemical repertoire analyses covered around 10 donors pooled from two independent experiments. For the TRBV-TRBJ cluster analysis, the naive subsets came from a handful of donors, while the memory cells came from 3 donors.

Each CD8+ T cell subset was flow-sorted in triplicate, and 300,000 to 350,000 cells per subset were placed directly into RLT lysis buffer. Naive CD8+ T cells were defined stringently as CD45RO-CCR7+CD27+CD95- to exclude memory contaminants. Peripheral blood mononuclear cells were isolated from buffy coats by standard density gradient centrifugation. Naive CXCR3-negative and CXCR3-positive CD8+ T cells were flow-sorted on a FACSAria III. Total RNA was extracted from sorted cells using an RNeasy Mini Kit. The reads were generated on a NextSeq 550. The Human TCR Profiling Kit (MiLaboratory) was used to prepare UMI-labeled 5' RACE TRB cDNA libraries. cDNA synthesis used the entire amount of extracted RNA, and PCR amplification then used the entire amount of cDNA produced. Libraries were prepared in parallel with an identical number of PCR cycles. As for the original processing: With a requirement of at least two reads per UMI, MIGEC and MiXCR extracted about 50,000 +/- 10,000 unique UMI-labeled TRB cDNA molecules per library. On average, around 40,000 +/- 10,000 functional in-frame TRB CDR3 nucleotide clonotypes lacking stop codons were found per library. After downsampling to 5000 UMI-labeled TRB molecules per sample, diversity metrics, including normalized Shannon-Wiener and Chao1, were computed in VDJtools. VDJtools was used to calculate clonotype-size-weighted physicochemical properties of the central five CDR3 residues, namely interaction energy, strength, volume and Kidera factor 4. Following reprocessing of the reads by TCRdb, the data hold one row per CDR3 protein sequence and no DNA is available. In this record, the V and J calls reflect TCRdb's handling and not the investigators' own analysis. The sample's own table lists over 95,000 distinct CDR3 sequences. Clones ranked in the top ten supply less than 0.4% of the sample.

A remark on this clonotype: Its target antigen remains unknown.

The CDR3, from cysteine to phenylalanine, totals 15 residues. No DNA sequence is on record. As encoded in the germline V gene (reference sequence), CDR1 is SEHNR while CDR2 is FQNEAQ. What the work shows at the level of the full study, not this receptor alone: Because surface CD5, which is linked to self-reactivity in mice, was comparable between the naive subsets, TCR interaction strength was also inferred from the physicochemical properties of TRB CDR3s. Compared with CXCR3-negative naive cells, CXCR3-positive naive cells had TRB CDR3s with higher hydrophobicity (lower Kidera factor 4), lower energy, and higher strength and volume indices. TRBV-TRBJ usage was similar between naive CXCR3-negative and CXCR3-positive cells from the same donor, while memory cells showed distinct patterns. Comparably high repertoire diversity was found in both naive subsets, whereas much lower repertoire diversity was found in memory CD8+ T cells. CXCR3 expression partially decreased after cryopreservation, so most assays used freshly isolated PBMCs.

This receptor chain uses TRBV7-9 and TRBJ2-1; without DNA, the TCRdb call of TRBD1 cannot be checked. Sequencing used naive CXCR3+ CD8+ T cells from blood. The cell subset or site label, read with the paper, signifies: CD45RO-CCR7+CD27+CD95- naive CD8+ T cells expressing CXCR3 (TNR3+). This TCR was recovered from a human donor in good health. Some clones in this sample may be carry-over from other donors' samples. The CDR3 in this case is CASSYPGQGVNEQFF.